These 12 T cell receptor beta chains came from one sample sequenced in a study of post-analysis software for immune sequencing data. Study conclusions and caveats: There were about 5 TRBV segments more frequent in patients than controls, and TRBV5-6, TRBV5-1 and TRBV20-1 were among them.

Unique molecular identifiers were built into the TCR beta cDNA libraries. MiXCR, applied by TCRdb to the PCR reads, yields one record per CDR3 protein. The sample lists 350,000 to 500,000 distinct CDR3 sequences, less than 40% occurring once. These TCRs' antigens remain unknown. The specimen sequenced was blood. These receptors all come from a girl aged 2 to 9 with multiple sclerosis.

The chain has TRBV10-3 and TRBJ2-6, with D possibly TRBD1 on 6 matching bases. Per the germline V gene, CDR1 is ENHRY and CDR2 is SYGVKD. Trimming removed 8 bases from V and 0 bases from J, with 11 bases in between. The CDR3 is 15 amino acids. The CDR3 nucleotides are TGTGCCATCCAAGGACAGAGCTCTGGGGCCAACGTCCTGACTTTC. It encodes CAIQGQSSGANVLTF.

The rearrangement links TRBV5-1 to TRBJ2-3; 10 bases map to TRBD1. The CDR3 extends over 18 amino acids. Germline-derived CDR1 and CDR2 are SGHRS and YFSETQ. V shed 4 bases, J shed 1 base, and the junction held 12 bases outside the gene matches. The CDR3 sequence: CASSPKSTGTGGTDTQYF. The CDR3 region has the DNA TGCGCCAGCAGCCCAAAATCGACCGGGACAGGGGGCACAGATACGCAGTATTTT.

The chain links TRBV5-5 to TRBJ1-1; TRBD1 matches 7 bases. Germline CDR1 and CDR2: SGHKS and YYEKEE (reference sequence). CDR3 length: 14 residues. The V gene end was trimmed by 6 bases and the J gene end by 2 bases; junction bases not matched to a gene: 7. As DNA, the CDR3 is TGTGCCAGCACGGGAACAGGGGTCAACACTGAAGCTTTCTTT. It is translated as CASTGTGVNTEAFF.

This clonotype was counted only a few times. The genes are TRBV12-3 or TRBV12-4 and TRBJ1-2; a weak D match, TRBD1 (6 bases). V gave up 7 bases and J gave up 4 bases, with 19 bases separating them. This CDR3 spans 15 amino acids. CDR3 DNA: TGTGCCAGCACCACCTTGGCCAGGGGTCCCTATGGCTACACCTTC. As protein: CASTTLARGPYGYTF.

This clonotype was seen many times. This chain uses TRBV12-3 or TRBV12-4 with TRBJ1-6; D gene uncertain. Trimming took off 7 bases at V and 9 bases at J, with 19 bases between the two ends. The CDR3 contains 15 residues. The CDR3 is CASNNRASRGSPLHF. In DNA, the CDR3 is TGTGCCAGCAACAACCGGGCCTCCCGGGGTTCACCCCTCCACTTT.

This sequence joins TRBV12-3 or TRBV12-4 and TRBJ1-2; D gene ambiguous. V gave up 1 base and J gave up 2 bases, with 5 bases separating them. The CDR3 contains 13 residues. CDR3 DNA: TGTGCCAGCAGTTTAGAGCCAAACTATGGCTACACCTTC. Its translation: CASSLEPNYGYTF.

This clonotype was observed a few times. This sequence joins TRBV20-1 and TRBJ2-1; TRBD2 matches at 9 bases. This CDR3 is built from 14 residues. V shed 0 bases and J 10 bases; nucleotides not matched to a gene: 7. CDR1 and CDR2 (germline): DFQATT, SNEGSKA (reference sequence). The CDR3 nucleotides read TGCAGTGCTAGAGATCTAGCGGGGTTGCGGGAGCAGTTCTTC. It yields the protein CSARDLAGLREQFF.

The rearrangement links TRBV4-3 to TRBJ2-3; D is perhaps TRBD2 (6 bases). Germline CDR1 LGHNA, CDR2 YSLEER. The CDR3 consists of 15 residues. The ends were cut back, 0 bases at V and 2 bases at J, with 9 bases in the middle. CDR3 nucleotide sequence: TGCGCCAGCAGCCAAGACCGGGAGTCCACAGATACGCAGTATTTT. This encodes CASSQDRESTDTQYF.

The chain links TRBV29-1 to TRBJ2-1; 9 nucleotides align to TRBD2. Germline V CDR1 and CDR2: SQVTM, ANQGSEA. The CDR3 sequence is 15 residues long. J gave up 4 bases and V 3 bases, and 7 bases lay outside the gene matches. The CDR3, as DNA: TGCAGCGTTGACGCGACTAGCGGAGTTTACAATGAGCAGTTCTTC. Its translation: CSVDATSGVYNEQFF.

The chain employs TRBV12-1 and TRBJ2-7; the table gives TRBD2 as D, unverified against the DNA. TRBV12-1 has pseudogene status. The CDR3 covers 17 residues. CDR3 in DNA: TGTGCCAGCAGCTCCCTGCAGAATAGCGGGGGGTTCTACGAGCAGTACTTC. Translating gives CASSSLQNSGGFYEQYF.

The chain is built from TRBV12-3 or TRBV12-4 and TRBJ2-7; a possible D gene is TRBD2 (5 bases). The CDR3 runs 12 residues. Trimming took off 6 bases at V and 6 bases at J, with 12 bases between the two ends. The CDR3 reads CASRLGAGEQYF. The CDR3 DNA sequence: TGTGCCAGCAGATTGGGAGCAGGCGAGCAGTACTTC.

This clonotype was counted a few times. This rearrangement joins TRBV12-3 or TRBV12-4 to TRBJ2-7; 9 bases are shared with TRBD2. V lost 6 bases to trimming and J lost 2 bases; unmatched junction nucleotides: 5. The CDR3 runs 14 residues. The CDR3 loop is CASRLTSGPYEQYF. CDR3 sequence (DNA): TGTGCCAGCAGGTTGACTAGCGGACCCTACGAGCAGTACTTC.